What follows describes a single TCR beta chain. Germline CDR1 reads SGHDT; CDR2 reads YYEEEE. The CDR3 contains 14 residues. With 0 bases removed from V and 3 bases from J, the gap between germline ends came to 10 bases. The sample belongs to a study of long-term antiretroviral therapy in people with HIV. Runs used v3.0 of the immunoSEQ assay and were done at survey level. The study targeted 40,000-50,000 T-cell genomes per sample in sequencing. TCRdb's copy holds only in-frame clones and misses some; the assay was immunoSEQ multiplex PCR. The repertoire holds about 35,000 clones, with approximately 74% as singletons.

The input for sequencing was unsorted PBMCs, taken 3 years after starting antiretroviral therapy. The chain combines TRBV5-6 with TRBJ2-7, with a tentative D call TRBD2 (6 bases). This sequence was found in a man aged 50 to 60 with HIV. The CDR3: CASSLVGGIYEQYF. The CDR3 coding sequence is TGTGCCAGCAGCTTGGTAGGAGGGATCTACGAGCAGTACTTC.